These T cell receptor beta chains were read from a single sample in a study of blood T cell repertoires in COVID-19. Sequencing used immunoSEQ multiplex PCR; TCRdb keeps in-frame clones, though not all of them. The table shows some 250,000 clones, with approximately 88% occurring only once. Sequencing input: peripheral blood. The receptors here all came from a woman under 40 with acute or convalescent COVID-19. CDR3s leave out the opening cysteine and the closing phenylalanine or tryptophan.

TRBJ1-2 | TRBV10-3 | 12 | AISGQGASYGYT
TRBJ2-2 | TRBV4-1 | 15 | ASSQERVDLNTGELF
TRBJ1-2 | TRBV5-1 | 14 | ASSPLAGRFLDGYT
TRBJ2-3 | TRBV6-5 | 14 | ASSWSASGIADTQY
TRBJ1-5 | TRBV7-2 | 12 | ASSLAGGNQPQH
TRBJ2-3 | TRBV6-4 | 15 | ASSESRDSPTTDTQY
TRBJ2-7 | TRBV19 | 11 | ASSIRDYNEQY
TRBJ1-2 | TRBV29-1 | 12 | SVEVRGSDYGYT
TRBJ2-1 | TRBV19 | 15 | ASSMSPLAWSYNEQF
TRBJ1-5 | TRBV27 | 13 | ASSLSWDRDQPQH
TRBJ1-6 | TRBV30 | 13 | AWRVGTLYNSPLH
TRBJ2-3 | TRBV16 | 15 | ASSQSVADRSTDTQY
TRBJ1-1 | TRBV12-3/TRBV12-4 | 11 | ASSVGQGTEAF
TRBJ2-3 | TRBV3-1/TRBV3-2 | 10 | ASSQLTDTQY
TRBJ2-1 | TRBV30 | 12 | ASQSTSGRASKF
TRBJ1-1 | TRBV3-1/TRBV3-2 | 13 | ASSQQGQRNTEAF
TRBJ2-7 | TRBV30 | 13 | AWSRLAGVSYEQY
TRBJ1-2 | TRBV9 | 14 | ASSARAGTNLYGYT
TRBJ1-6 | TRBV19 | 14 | ASSISPGQGNAPLH
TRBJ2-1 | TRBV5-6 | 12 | ASSFPTSYNEQF
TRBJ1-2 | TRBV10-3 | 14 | AISDPTKDGFYGYT
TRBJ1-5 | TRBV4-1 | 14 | ASSLTGTGLRQPQH
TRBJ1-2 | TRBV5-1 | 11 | ASSWGELNGYT
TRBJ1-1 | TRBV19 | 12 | ASSPGYPRSEAF
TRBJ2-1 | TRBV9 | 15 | ASSVGIWGQGRDEQF
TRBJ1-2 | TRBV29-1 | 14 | SVEDRVPGDNYGYT
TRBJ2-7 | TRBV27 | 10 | ASSLQGNEQY
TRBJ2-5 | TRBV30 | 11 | AWNPGGFGTQY
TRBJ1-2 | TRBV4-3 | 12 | ASSQDNAGEGYT
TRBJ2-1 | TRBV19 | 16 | ASSIEVEWLAGTSEQF
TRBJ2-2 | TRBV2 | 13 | ASSVLAGITGELF
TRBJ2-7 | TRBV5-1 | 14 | ASSNRDRGTIYEQY
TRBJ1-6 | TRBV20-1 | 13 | SASLSSTGDSPLH
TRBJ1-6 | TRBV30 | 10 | AWSPGGSPLH
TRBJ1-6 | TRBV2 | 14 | ASSEGRTGVNSPLH
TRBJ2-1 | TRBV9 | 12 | ASSPEDSGYEQF
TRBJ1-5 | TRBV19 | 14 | ASSIGSRGVNQPQH
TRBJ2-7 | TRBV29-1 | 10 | SVEDRTYEQY
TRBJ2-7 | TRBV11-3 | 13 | ASSPPWLAGRGQY
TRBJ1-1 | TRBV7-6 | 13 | ASSLKAGGNTEAF
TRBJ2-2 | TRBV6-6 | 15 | ASSLAGGPLKTGELF
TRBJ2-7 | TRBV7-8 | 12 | ASSLGDRGYEQY
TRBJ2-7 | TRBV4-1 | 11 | ASSQESGYEQY
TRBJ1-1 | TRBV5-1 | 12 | ASSSPRGHTEAF
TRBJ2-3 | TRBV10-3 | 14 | AIIFLRQGWADTQY
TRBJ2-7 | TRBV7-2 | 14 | ASTRGEGQQIYEQY
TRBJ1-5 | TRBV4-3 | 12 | ASSQGGMGQPQH